These 27 T cell receptor beta chains share one sample of origin, sequenced in a study of identical twins. TCRdb reprocessed the 5' RACE reads with MiXCR, giving one entry per CDR3 protein. The table records around 670,000 distinct CDR3 sequences, approximately 6% of them present only once. Sequencing used naive T cells sorted from blood. The receptor source for this set is a young man in good health.

This clonotype was seen at least ten times. The rearrangement uses TRBV12-3 or TRBV12-4 and TRBJ2-7; possible D gene TRBD1, 6 bases. There are 16 residues in the CDR3. Trimming pared 4 bases from V and 4 bases from J, leaving 20 bases between. CDR3 nucleotides: TGTGCCAGCAGTTCCTGGACAGCCAAAACCTTATACGAGCAGTACTTC. This codes for CASSSWTAKTLYEQYF.

This clonotype was seen many times. The chain combines TRBV6-5 with TRBJ2-5, with D possibly TRBD2 on 5 matching bases. The V end was cut by 0 bases, the J end by 2 bases, with 13 bases between. Germline V CDR1 and CDR2: MNHEY, SVGAGI. CDR3 length equals 16 residues. The CDR3 region is CASSYSRGRGQETQYF. CDR3 DNA sequence: TGTGCCAGCAGTTACTCGAGAGGGAGAGGACAAGAGACCCAGTACTTC.

This clonotype was seen more than once but under ten times. The rearrangement links TRBV6-5 to TRBJ2-7; the match to TRBD1 covers 7 bases. Germline V CDR1 and CDR2: MNHEY, SVGAGI. With V trimmed by 6 bases and J by 3 bases, 5 bases remained unmatched. The CDR3 totals 13 residues. This chain's CDR3 is CASRRDSHYEQYF. The CDR3 DNA is TGTGCCAGCAGACGGGACAGTCACTACGAGCAGTACTTC.

This clonotype was picked up many times. The V call is TRBV5-1, the J call TRBJ1-1, with 9 nucleotides matching TRBD1. The CDR3 has 15 residues. Germline V CDR1 and CDR2: SGHRS, YFSETQ. V shed 4 bases and J 6 bases; nucleotides not matched to a gene: 10. The chain's CDR3 is CASSPKGQGGSEAFF. The CDR3 nucleotides are TGCGCCAGCAGCCCAAAGGGACAGGGTGGGTCTGAAGCTTTCTTT.

This clonotype was recorded many times. This chain joins TRBV5-1 and TRBJ2-3, with D possibly being TRBD1 (6 bases). The CDR3 has 16 amino acids. Between the trimmed V and J ends, which lost 4 bases and 4 bases, there was a span of 19 bases. Germline CDR1 is SGHRS and CDR2 is YFSETQ. CDR3 sequence reads: CASSPPGQGPADTQYF. For the CDR3, the DNA is TGCGCCAGCAGCCCACCGGGACAAGGTCCGGCAGATACGCAGTATTTT.

This clonotype was detected ten times or more. The chain recombines TRBV12-3 or TRBV12-4 with TRBJ1-6, with 7 nucleotides matching TRBD1. The CDR3 runs 14 residues. The V gene end was trimmed by 6 bases and the J gene end by 6 bases; junction bases not matched to a gene: 5. Here the CDR3 reads CASRGTVFNSPLHF. CDR3 DNA sequence: TGTGCCAGCAGAGGGACAGTTTTTAATTCACCCCTCCACTTT.

The chain employs TRBV29-1 and TRBJ2-3; a possible D gene is TRBD2 (6 bases). CDR3 size: 16 residues. The germline V gene has CDR1 SQVTM and CDR2 ANQGSEA. The V end lost 2 bases, the J end lost 0 bases, and 15 bases lay between the germline ends. In DNA form, the CDR3 reads TGCAGCGTTGAACCGAGGAGGGGCCCAAGCACAGATACGCAGTATTTT. Amino acid sequence: CSVEPRRGPSTDTQYF.

V and J are TRBV20-1 and TRBJ2-1, with 7 bases aligning to TRBD2. Germline trimming cut 6 bases from V and 2 bases from J; bases unmatched to any gene: 10. The CDR3 has 15 residues. Per germline, CDR1 DFQATT and CDR2 SNEGSKA (reference sequence). CDR3 in DNA: TGCAGTGCGACTACTAGCGCCCTTCCCTACAATGAGCAGTTCTTC. This sequence encodes CSATTSALPYNEQFF.

The rearrangement uses TRBV29-1 and TRBJ1-2, with 9 bases fitting TRBD1. Germline assignment: CDR1 SQVTM and CDR2 ANQGSEA. Losses at the gene ends were 6 bases for V and 2 bases for J; bases not matched to a gene: 4. The CDR3 has 13 amino acids. The CDR3 sequence is CSVGGQGNYGYTF. CDR3 bases: TGCAGCGTGGGGGGACAGGGAAACTATGGCTACACCTTC.

This clonotype was counted between two and nine times. V gene TRBV5-1 combines with J gene TRBJ1-1; the D gene is possibly TRBD1 (5 bases). CDR1 SGHRS and CDR2 YFSETQ come from the germline V gene. The CDR3 runs to 13 residues. V was clipped by 2 bases and J by 5 bases, with 10 bases between them. The CDR3 DNA reads TGCGCCAGCAGCTTCCGGGGGGTAACTGAAGCTTTCTTT. The encoded protein is CASSFRGVTEAFF.

This clonotype has a count of ten or more. This rearrangement joins TRBV29-1 to TRBJ1-2; 7 bases are a match to TRBD1. The CDR3 sequence is 13 residues long. V shed 6 bases, J shed 4 bases, and the junction held 8 bases outside the gene matches. Germline-derived CDR1 and CDR2 are SQVTM and ANQGSEA. CDR3 amino acids: CSVRDSNFYGYTF. CDR3 DNA sequence: TGCAGCGTGCGGGACAGCAACTTCTATGGCTACACCTTC. The variable domain in full, with the rest retrieved from reference TRBV29-1 and TRBJ1-2, is SAVISQKPSRDICQRGTSLTIQCQVDSQVTMMFWYRQQPGQSLTLIATANQGSEATYESGFVIDKFPISRPNLTFSTLTVSNMSPEDSSIYLCSVRDSNFYGYTFGSGTRLTVV.

Remarks on this clonotype: This likely comes from a read error, as the CDR3 has no conserved phenylalanine or tryptophan at its end. The CDR3 nucleotides are TGTGCCAGCAGCTTAAGGGGCCCTAGCACAGATACGCAGTATGTT. Protein product: CASSLRGPSTDTQYV. This rearrangement joins TRBV13 to TRBJ2-3; D possibly corresponds to TRBD1 (5 bases). V gave up 2 bases and J gave up 0 bases, with 9 bases separating them. CDR1 is PRHDT, CDR2 FYEKMQ, per germline (reference sequence). CDR3 size: 15 residues.

This clonotype was detected ten times or more. This sequence joins TRBV3-1 and TRBJ2-1; the match to TRBD2 covers 9 bases. CDR1 and CDR2 (germline): LGHDT, YNNKEL (reference sequence). Losses at the gene ends were 3 bases for V and 8 bases for J; bases not matched to a gene: 8. The CDR3 consists of 15 residues. The CDR3 sequence: CASSHPGLAGYEQFF. As DNA, the CDR3 is TGTGCCAGCAGCCATCCGGGACTAGCAGGTTATGAGCAGTTCTTC.

This clonotype occurred many times. V is TRBV3-1 and J is TRBJ2-1; D unresolved. This CDR3 spans 13 amino acids. V gave up 4 bases and J gave up 10 bases, with 14 bases separating them. Germline CDR1 and CDR2: LGHDT and YNNKEL (reference sequence). The CDR3 sequence: CASSPPNGREQFF. As DNA, the CDR3 is TGTGCCAGCAGCCCCCCGAATGGTAGGGAGCAGTTCTTC.

This clonotype showed up many times. This CDR3 reads CATSDPGQGFYGYTF. CDR3 bases: TGTGCCACCAGTGATCCGGGACAGGGTTTTTATGGCTACACCTTC. The chain carries TRBV24-1 and TRBJ1-2; TRBD1 matches 9 bases. V lost 3 bases to trimming and J lost 5 bases; unmatched junction nucleotides: 6. CDR3 length equals 15 residues. Germline loops: CDR1 KGHDR, CDR2 SFDVKD.

This clonotype was detected ten times or more. CDR3 bases: TGTGCCACCAGTGATCCGGGAACCTACGAGCAGTACTTC. This encodes CATSDPGTYEQYF. This rearrangement joins TRBV24-1 to TRBJ2-7, with D perhaps matching TRBD2 (5 bases). The V end was cut by 3 bases, the J end by 2 bases, with 7 bases between. The V gene's germline CDR1 is KGHDR and CDR2 SFDVKD. The CDR3 totals 13 residues.

This clonotype was found many times. This rearrangement joins TRBV5-1 to TRBJ2-1, with D possibly TRBD2 on 5 matching bases. The CDR3 sequence is 14 residues long. CDR1 is SGHRS, CDR2 YFSETQ, per germline. Trimming took off 6 bases at V and 10 bases at J, with 20 bases between the two ends. CDR3 DNA: TGCGCCAGCACTCTAGCCACCCACGATACGGAGCAGTTCTTC. Protein: CASTLATHDTEQFF.

This chain links TRBV5-5 with TRBJ2-4; TRBD1 is a possible D gene (6 bases). With 2 bases removed from V and 2 bases from J, the gap between germline ends came to 11 bases. CDR3 size: 15 residues. Looked up from germline, CDR1 is SGHKS and CDR2 is YYEKEE (reference sequence). The CDR3 sequence is CASSFPGTTKNIQYF. Written as DNA, the CDR3 is TGTGCCAGCAGCTTTCCCGGGACAACCAAAAACATTCAGTACTTC.

V usage is TRBV7-2 and J usage is TRBJ2-7; 10 nucleotides match TRBD1. V lost 4 bases and J lost 5; bases outside the gene matches: 8. This CDR3 contains 15 residues. CDR1 is SGHTA, CDR2 FQGNSA, per germline. The CDR3 DNA is TGTGCCAGCAGCTCACGGGGGACAGGGGCTGACGAGCAGTACTTC. It encodes CASSSRGTGADEQYF. Full variable domain (missing parts from reference TRBV7-2 and TRBJ2-7): GAGVSQSPSNKVTEKGKDVELRCDPISGHTALYWYRQSLGQGLEFLIYFQGNSAPDKSGLPSDRFSAERTGGSVSTLTIQRTQQEDSAVYLCASSSRGTGADEQYFGPGTRLTVT.

The chain uses TRBV12-3 or TRBV12-4 and TRBJ2-5; 10 nucleotides line up with TRBD2. The CDR3 loop spans 16 amino acids. With 7 bases clipped from V and 4 bases from J, the junction kept 12 bases outside the gene matches. The CDR3 region is CASTPRASGRTETQYF. The CDR3 nucleotides read TGTGCCAGCACCCCAAGGGCTAGCGGGAGAACAGAGACCCAGTACTTC.

A few counts support this clonotype. The genes are TRBV12-3 or TRBV12-4 and TRBJ1-5; D possibly corresponds to TRBD1 (5 bases). This CDR3 has 15 amino acids. V was pared by 4 bases and J by 4 bases, with 14 bases between. In DNA, the CDR3 is TGTGCCAGCAGTTCAATCGGGGCGGGGAATCAGCCCCAGCATTTT. It specifies CASSSIGAGNQPQHF.

This clonotype occurred a few times. This rearrangement joins TRBV3-1 to TRBJ2-7, with TRBD2 matching over 10 bases. Germline V gene lookup returns CDR1 LGHDT and CDR2 YNNKEL (reference sequence). The CDR3 is 14 amino acids. Unmatched junction bases numbered 5, after V lost 3 bases and J lost 6 bases. The CDR3 nucleotides are TGTGCCAGCAGCCAGACCAGGACTAGCGGCGAGCAGTACTTC. As protein: CASSQTRTSGEQYF.

This clonotype was seen many times. This chain connects TRBV7-9 to TRBJ2-1, with TRBD1 matching over 7 bases. CDR3 length: 13 amino acids. J gave up 10 bases and V 5 bases, and 8 bases lay outside the gene matches. The germline gives CDR1 SEHNR, CDR2 FQNEAQ (reference sequence). The DNA of the CDR3 is TGTGCCAGCAGCCAACAGGGGCTTCGGGAGCAGTTCTTC. This gives the protein CASSQQGLREQFF.

The genes are TRBV13 and TRBJ2-1, with a possible D match to TRBD2 (5 bases). The germline gives CDR1 PRHDT, CDR2 FYEKMQ (reference sequence). CDR3 length equals 20 residues. The ends were cut back, 5 bases at V and 5 bases at J, with 31 bases in the middle. DNA for the CDR3: TGTGCCAGCAGCCTTTCGTTCGGGATCCTAGGGCGGCAGAACAACAATGAGCAGTTCTTC. This gives the protein CASSLSFGILGRQNNNEQFF.

The V and J genes are TRBV5-1 and TRBJ2-7, with 8 bases matching TRBD1. Looked up from germline, CDR1 is SGHRS and CDR2 is YFSETQ. The CDR3 sequence is 16 residues long. The V gene end was trimmed by 5 bases and the J gene end by 0 bases; junction bases not matched to a gene: 10. In DNA form, the CDR3 reads TGCGCCAGCAGTCTTTGGGGACAGGAGAGCTCCTACGAGCAGTACGTC. Translated, it gives CASSLWGQESSYEQYV.

Comments on this clonotype: At one of its ends the junction is not consistent with the germline gene, which may arise from a read error. The J gene is TRBJ2-1, the V gene TRBV7-8; D unclear. The CDR3 has 15 residues. CDR1 is SGHVS, CDR2 FQNEAQ, per germline. The CDR3 DNA sequence: TGTGCCAGCAGCTTAGCACCATTCCCACTCAATCAGCAGTTCTTC. Protein product: CASSLAPFPLNQQFF.

This clonotype showed up many times. This chain uses TRBV29-1 with TRBJ2-3, with no clear D. Germline V CDR1 and CDR2: SQVTM, ANQGSEA. The CDR3 contains 11 residues. V was trimmed by 6 bases and J by 0 bases, leaving 4 bases between them. CDR3 DNA sequence: TGCAGCGTGGCAAGCACAGATACGCAGTATTTT. Translation: CSVASTDTQYF.